The clone carrying this T cell receptor (beta chain) has only a few counts. This sample is drawn from a study of blood T cell repertoires in COVID-19. Turning to the study itself: Acute and convalescent COVID-19 samples came from the United States, Italy and Spain. In each case, the material was cDNA or gDNA derived from T cells, B-cell-depleted T cells, or PBMCs.

The germline V gene has CDR1 DFQATT and CDR2 SNEGSKA (reference sequence). Trimming removed 5 bases at V and 8 bases at J, with 13 bases between. The CDR3 covers 11 residues. Authors' data handling: Nucleated cell counts were estimated from reference gene primer amplification. Data came from immunoSEQ multiplex PCR; TCRdb stores just in-frame clones and leaves some out. The DNA gave D and trimming, while V, J and clone size come from that table. The sample has about 220,000 clones; 65% to 90% are singletons. Sequences were obtained from peripheral blood. V gene TRBV20-1 combines with J gene TRBJ2-7, with D perhaps matching TRBD1 (5 bases). This TCR derives from a man aged 50-59 years with active or convalescent COVID-19. CDR3 sequence (DNA): TGCAGTGCTTCTCCCAGGGTGCAGCAGTACTTC. It codes for CSASPRVQQYF.